Listed below are T cell receptor beta chains from one sample, sequenced in a study of cytomegalovirus exposure and HLA in healthy donors. Assay used: immunoSEQ multiplex PCR; TCRdb lists only in-frame clones, some missing. This sample has some 110,000 clones, with about 72% found just once. Specimen: PBMCs. All receptors derive from a man aged 50 or older in good health and CMV-seropositive. CDR3s include the opening cysteine and the closing phenylalanine or tryptophan. The D gene is left open where the match is weak. Part of the rows lack a size; the others show once, few, many or a class for expanded clones.

D,V,J,size,DNA,CDR3
TRBD1,TRBV7-2,TRBJ1-2,once,TGTGCCAGCAGCTTAGCGGTGACAGGGTTTCTTGGTTATGGCTACACCTTC,CASSLAVTGFLGYGYTF
-,TRBV29-1,TRBJ2-7,-,TGCAGCGCTTGGGCTGCAGGCTCCTACGAGCAGTACTTC,CSAWAAGSYEQYF
-,TRBV2,TRBJ1-1,few,TGTGCCAGCACCAGGCAGACAATAGACACTGAAGCTTTCTTT,CASTRQTIDTEAFF
TRBD1,TRBV7-6,TRBJ1-5,-,TGTGCCAGCAGCTTCCGTTGGGCGCCAGGGGGGCCCCAGCATTTT,CASSFRWAPGGPQHF
-,TRBV30,TRBJ1-1,-,TGTGCCTGGATAGAAGTCACCACTGAAGCTTTCTTT,CAWIEVTTEAFF
-,TRBV7-8,TRBJ1-2,few,TGTGCCAGCAGCTACCGAGGGGGCTACACCTTC,CASSYRGGYTF
-,TRBV19,TRBJ2-6,few,TGTGCCAGTAGTATAGCTCAGGGTGGGGCCAACGTCCTGACTTTC,CASSIAQGGANVLTF
-,TRBV4-3,TRBJ1-2,-,TGCGCCAGCAGCCTCCTCGGGGGGGCAGGGGGCTACACCTTC,CASSLLGGAGGYTF
-,TRBV5-1,TRBJ1-5,-,TGCGCCAGCAGCTTGGCAGGGTATAGCAATCAGCCCCAGCATTTT,CASSLAGYSNQPQHF
TRBD2,TRBV2,TRBJ2-1,-,TGTGCCAGCAGTGATAGGACTAGCGGGAGAAGTGAGCAGTTCTTC,CASSDRTSGRSEQFF
TRBD1,TRBV19,TRBJ1-1,few,TGTGCCGGGGGACAGGGAGTCGAAACTGAAGCTTTCTTT,CAGGQGVETEAFF
-,TRBV5-8,TRBJ1-4,-,TGTGCCAGCAGTTTCGGACGTCTGGCGGGTGAAAAACTGTTTTTT,CASSFGRLAGEKLFF
TRBD1,TRBV5-1,TRBJ2-5,once,TGCGCCAGCGGCTGGACAGGGGCAGAGACCCAGTACTTC,CASGWTGAETQYF
-,TRBV9,TRBJ2-7,few,TGTGCCAGCAGCGCCTACCCTAGCTCCTCCTACGAGCAGTACTTC,CASSAYPSSSYEQYF
TRBD1,TRBV5-8,TRBJ1-2,-,TGTGCCAGCAGCTTACTGACAGGGAGAACTGGCTACACCTTC,CASSLLTGRTGYTF
-,TRBV5-4,TRBJ2-1,-,TGTGCCAGCAGCTTGGAAGTGGCCGGGGGTGAACAGTTCTTC,CASSLEVAGGEQFF
-,TRBV15,TRBJ2-3,-,TGTGCCACCAGCAGAGACCCCTCAGATACGCAGTATTTT,CATSRDPSDTQYF
TRBD2,TRBV7-8,TRBJ2-7,-,TGTGCCAGCAGCTCTGGGACTAGAGCCCACGAGCAGTACTTC,CASSSGTRAHEQYF
-,TRBV7-9,TRBJ1-1,-,TGTGCCAGCAGCTTAGGAGCCCTCGGGGACACTGAAGCTTTCTTT,CASSLGALGDTEAFF
-,TRBV19,TRBJ1-5,-,TGTGCCAGTATGAGGGCAGACAACAATCAGCCCCAGCATTTT,CASMRADNNQPQHF
TRBD2,TRBV25-1,TRBJ2-3,-,TGTGCCAGCAGTGAATCCCCCGGGGGGGGGCTTACAGATACGCAGTATTTT,CASSESPGGGLTDTQYF
TRBD1,TRBV27,TRBJ1-1,-,TGTGCCAGCAGTTTATCCCGACAGGGGAACACTGAAGCTTTCTTT,CASSLSRQGNTEAFF
-,TRBV10-3,TRBJ1-2,-,TGTGCCATCAGGGATTCCGGGGAAAATGGCTACACCTTC,CAIRDSGENGYTF
-,TRBV5-6,TRBJ1-3,medium-sized,TGTGCCAGCAGCTTGGCCGGGTTGAACTCTGGAAACACCATATATTTT,CASSLAGLNSGNTIYF
TRBD1,TRBV5-6,TRBJ2-3,-,TGTGCCAGCAGCTGGACAGGGGCCCGCACAGATACGCAGTATTTT,CASSWTGARTDTQYF
-,TRBV5-1,TRBJ1-1,few,TGCGCCAGCAGCTGGGACACCAGGGGAACTGAAGCTTTCTTT,CASSWDTRGTEAFF
TRBD2,TRBV2,TRBJ2-1,-,TGTGCCAGCCGCCTTCTTTCTAGCGGGAGAGGAGGTAATGAGCAGTTCTTC,CASRLLSSGRGGNEQFF
-,TRBV27,TRBJ1-4,-,TGTGCCAGCAGCTCTTTGGAGGCCCTGGCGGCGGTTAATGAAAAACTGTTTTTT,CASSSLEALAAVNEKLFF
TRBD1,TRBV2,TRBJ1-2,-,TGTGCCAGCAGGCCCACAGGGGTCCCATATGGCTACACCTTC,CASRPTGVPYGYTF
-,TRBV4-2,TRBJ1-5,-,TGTGCCAGCAGCCAAGCCAGGATGAATCAGCCCCAGCATTTT,CASSQARMNQPQHF
-,TRBV4-1,TRBJ2-7,-,TGCGCCAGCAGCCAAGATCTCAGATCCTACGAGCAGTACTTC,CASSQDLRSYEQYF
TRBD1,TRBV6-1,TRBJ1-5,-,TGTGCCAGCAGTCCAAGGACAGGGTTAAATCAGCCCCAGCATTTT,CASSPRTGLNQPQHF
TRBD2,TRBV29-1,TRBJ2-7,-,TGCAGCGTTCTCGGCGGGGGATACGAGCAGTACTTC,CSVLGGGYEQYF
TRBD1,TRBV7-9,TRBJ1-4,-,TGTGCCAGCAGCCTCTTGGGACAGGCGAATGAAAAACTGTTTTTT,CASSLLGQANEKLFF
TRBD2,TRBV11-2,TRBJ2-3,-,TGTGCCAGCAGCTACAGCCTAGCGGGGGGCTCAGATACGCAGTATTTT,CASSYSLAGGSDTQYF